This T cell receptor beta chain emerged from a study of T-cell reconstitution after alpha-beta-depleted transplantation in children. Unique molecular identifiers were incorporated into the prepared TCRbeta library. A single record per CDR3 protein comes from TCRdb applying MiXCR to the PCR reads. This sample yields some 530,000 distinct CDR3 sequences, of which 9.5% to 15% are seen a single time; over 5.5% belongs to the top ten. The CDR3 sequence is 14 residues long. V lost 6 bases to trimming and J lost 6 bases; unmatched junction nucleotides: 9. Sequencing used PBMCs from the stem cell graft donor, obtained from the stem cell graft. The clonotype comes from a human donor who donated a stem cell graft to a child with combined immunodeficiency. J is TRBJ2-7 and V is TRBV12-3 or TRBV12-4, with 9 bases aligning to TRBD1. The CDR3 protein is CASSPGTGIIEQYF. The CDR3 nucleotides are TGTGCCAGCAGCCCCGGGACAGGGATAATCGAGCAGTACTTC.